The present entry profiles one TCR beta chain with its context. Its antigen specificity is not known. Base qualities are not provided; no much larger clone lies one nucleotide away. The trial excluded patients who had a history of autoimmune disease or who were on systemic immunosuppression. In every dose cohort, peripheral blood was drawn for TCR sequencing at baseline, cycle 4 day 1, and cycle 7 day 1. Samples were obtained from an open-label, multicenter, first-in-human phase I dose-escalation trial of ivuxolimab. Adults with locally advanced or metastatic melanoma, renal cell, hepatocellular, or head and neck squamous cell carcinoma were enrolled in the trial. Before TCR sequencing, CD4+ T cells and CD8+ T cells were sorted from peripheral blood as separate populations. To sequence the TCRbeta CDR3 region, genomic DNA was isolated from the sorted cells. TCRbeta CDR3 regions were sequenced using the immunoSEQ Assay. The table was pulled from immuneACCESS by TCRdb, which kept in-frame rearrangements only. Such tables lose some clones; where checked, under half of the loss comes from unresolved V genes, and the rest has no known cause. The sample contains fewer than 10,000 clones, roughly 90% of them found a single time. The ten largest clones represent roughly 13% of the sample.

V is cut back by 1 base and J by 5 bases, with 10 bases in the junction unmatched. CDR1 and CDR2, per the germline V gene, are SGHTA and FQGNSA. The CDR3 runs 17 residues from the cysteine to the phenylalanine. Only the CDR3 DNA is retained, 51 bases long and in frame from the first base. The source of the sample is a study of OX40 agonist ivuxolimab in advanced cancers. About the full investigation: Ivuxolimab, which targeted the costimulatory receptor OX40 (CD134), was an agonistic, fully human IgG2 monoclonal antibody. Partial responses occurred in three dose-escalation patients, of whom one had hepatocellular carcinoma and two had cutaneous melanoma. Peripheral TCRbeta sequencing aimed to test whether ivuxolimab altered TCR sequence diversity and caused clonal T-cell expansion. The paper describes the monotherapy dose-escalation part (N of about 47 patients) of the phase I trial of ivuxolimab. Of the approximately 50 dose-escalation patients, hepatocellular carcinoma was present in about 20, melanoma in approximately 15, renal cell carcinoma in 9 and head and neck cancer in 9. Prior anti-PD-1, anti-PD-L1 or anti-CTLA-4 therapy was permitted, and 40% of dose-escalation patients had received checkpoint inhibitors. Intravenous ivuxolimab was administered to patients every 2 weeks at six dose levels: 0.01, 0.1, 0.3, 1.5, 3 and 10 mg/kg. In the dose-escalation cohort, 82.7% of patients were male, and the mean age was approximately 64 years, with a range of about 23 to 90. What the study reported, not specific to this receptor: After ivuxolimab, more expanded clones were found on average in CD8+ T cells than in CD4+ T cells. At doses of 0.1 to 3.0 mg/kg, clonal expansion of both CD4+ and CD8+ blood T cells was observed from baseline to week 6. Partial responders in the 0.1-3.0 mg/kg groups had among the lowest normalized peripheral clonal expansion, especially among CD8+ T cells. Which antigens the clonally expanded peripheral T cells were specific for was not determined. Low levels of normalized T-cell clonal expansion were also seen in some patients who did not respond.

This receptor was identified in an adult with an advanced solid tumor such as melanoma, head and neck, liver or kidney cancer. The material sequenced was CD4+ or CD8+ T cells sorted from blood, taken in a trial of the OX40 agonist ivuxolimab. The V gene is TRBV7-2 and the J gene is TRBJ2-1, and TRBD2 matches 8 of the central bases. The CDR3 in this case is CASSLGTGTRSNNEQFF. The DNA reads as follows: TGTGCCAGCAGCTTAGGGACCGGGACTAGAAGTAACAATGAGCAGTTCTTC.